A single sample is the source of the 9 T cell receptor beta chains below, sequenced in a study of T cells in Graves' hyperthyroidism and ophthalmopathy. Amplification yielded TCR beta CDR3 regions, with RNA transcripts as the source. A set of HTBI primers served as the primers for a first-round RT-PCR of the TCR CDR3. Via MiXCR, TCRdb re-called the multiplex PCR reads, giving one row per CDR3 protein. The data contain some 700,000 distinct CDR3 sequences, roughly 17% of them singletons. The sequenced material came from blood. These receptors all come from a man in his fifties or sixties with Graves' hyperthyroidism.

The table lists this clonotype with a few counts. CDR3 nucleotide sequence: TGTGCCAGCAGCTCCACCGACCGGAGGGTGAGCTCTGGGGCCAACGTCCTGACTTTC. It yields the protein CASSSTDRRVSSGANVLTF. The rearrangement links TRBV7-9 to TRBJ2-6, with a possible D match to TRBD2 (6 bases). Trimming left V 4 bases short and J 0 bases short, with 19 bases between. This CDR3 region has 19 residues. Germline CDR1 reads SEHNR; CDR2 reads FQNEAQ (reference sequence).

This clonotype was seen many times. The chain is built from TRBV12-5 and TRBJ2-1; D unclear. Per germline, CDR1 LGHNT and CDR2 FRNRAP. This CDR3 has 13 residues. Trimming removed 6 bases from V and 8 bases from J, with 14 bases in between. DNA for the CDR3: TGTGCTAGTGGCTCAACTCTACGCGATGAGCAGTTCTTC. Encoded protein: CASGSTLRDEQFF.

Ten or more counts support this clonotype. This sequence joins TRBV24-1 and TRBJ2-1, with TRBD2 matching over 10 bases. The length of the CDR3 is 16 residues. The V segment lost 1 base and the J segment 7 bases; nucleotides outside the gene matches: 6. Germline CDR1 reads KGHDR; CDR2 reads SFDVKD. CDR3 protein: CATSDLSGRAGNEQFF. As DNA, the CDR3 is TGTGCCACCAGTGATTTAAGCGGGAGGGCCGGGAATGAGCAGTTCTTC.

In this sample, this clonotype turned up many times. The chain has TRBV10-1 and TRBJ2-3; 10 nucleotides align to TRBD1. V dropped 0 bases and J dropped 5; count of bases not matched to a gene: 5. The V gene's germline CDR1 is WNHNN and CDR2 SYGVQD (reference sequence). The CDR3 loop spans 16 amino acids. Here the CDR3 reads CASSESLGTGEDTQYF. The CDR3 DNA is TGCGCCAGCAGTGAGTCGTTAGGGACAGGGGAAGATACGCAGTATTTT.

This clonotype showed up just a few times. The gene calls are TRBV2 and TRBJ2-7, with TRBD1 matching 11 bases. The CDR3 has 14 amino acids. Unmatched junction bases numbered 6, after V lost 6 bases and J lost 5 bases. Germline V CDR1 and CDR2: SNHLY, FYNNEI. Here the CDR3 reads CASRGQGARNEQYF. The CDR3 DNA reads as TGTGCCAGCAGAGGACAGGGGGCGAGGAACGAGCAGTACTTC.

At least ten counts were recorded for this clonotype. This chain joins TRBV6-2 or TRBV6-3 and TRBJ1-1; 7 bases line up with TRBD1. The CDR3 spans 16 residues. Trimming cost V 0 bases and J 1 base; bases outside gene matches: 5. Germline assignment: CDR1 MNHEY and CDR2 SVGEGT. CDR3 in DNA: TGTGCCAGCAGTTACTCGGAGGGGACAGCGAACACTGAAGCTTTCTTT. It codes for CASSYSEGTANTEAFF.

In its sample, this clonotype was seen many times. The chain carries TRBV28 and TRBJ2-5, with TRBD2 as a possible D gene (6 bases). With 1 base removed from V and 3 bases from J, the gap between germline ends came to 12 bases. Germline V gene sequence: CDR1 MDHEN, CDR2 SYDVKM. This CDR3 comprises 15 residues. The chain's CDR3 is CASSLSRRGKETQYF. CDR3 nucleotide sequence: TGTGCCAGCAGTTTATCTCGGCGGGGAAAAGAGACCCAGTACTTC.

This clonotype was observed at least ten times. The V call is TRBV29-1, the J call TRBJ2-6, with 7 bases identical to TRBD1. CDR3 size: 16 residues. V shed 7 bases, J shed 0 bases, and the junction held 9 bases outside the gene matches. CDR1 and CDR2 (germline): SQVTM, ANQGSEA. The CDR3 protein is CSATQGPSSGANVLTF. As DNA, the CDR3 is TGCAGCGCAACACAGGGGCCAAGCTCTGGGGCCAACGTCCTGACTTTC.

This clonotype was detected a few times. The chain links TRBV28 to TRBJ2-7; 11 nucleotides agree with TRBD2. The J segment lost 1 base and the V segment lost 3 bases, leaving 5 bases of the junction unmatched. CDR1 and CDR2 (germline): MDHEN, SYDVKM. This CDR3 is 16 amino acids long. The CDR3: CASSFSGRAGSYEQYF. The CDR3 coding sequence is TGTGCCAGCAGTTTTAGCGGGAGGGCCGGTTCCTACGAGCAGTACTTC.